The next 12 T cell receptor beta chains were all read from a single sample in a study of T cells of healthy individuals. A single record per CDR3 protein comes from TCRdb applying MiXCR to the 5' RACE reads. This table holds about 96,000 distinct CDR3 sequences, 17% found once. The receptors derive from a human donor in good health.

The chain uses TRBV6-5 and TRBJ1-5, with D possibly TRBD1 on 6 matching bases. CDR1 MNHEY and CDR2 SVGAGI come from the germline V gene. This CDR3 has 14 residues. The germline V and J ends were trimmed by 4 bases and 2 bases, with 9 bases remaining between them. As DNA, the CDR3 is TGTGCCAGCAGTTCGCGACAGGGCAATCAGCCCCAGCATTTT. Amino acid sequence: CASSSRQGNQPQHF.

The chain is built from TRBV7-2 and TRBJ2-5; 8 bases align to TRBD2. This CDR3 has 15 residues. The junction had 9 bases not matched to a gene; V was cut back by 5 bases and J by 4 bases. Germline V gene lookup returns CDR1 SGHTA and CDR2 FQGNSA. This CDR3 is CASSHRTSGRETQYF. CDR3 DNA: TGTGCCAGCAGCCACCGAACGAGCGGGAGAGAGACCCAGTACTTC. Using reference TRBV7-2 and TRBJ2-5 for the parts outside the CDR3, the full variable domain is GAGVSQSPSNKVTEKGKDVELRCDPISGHTALYWYRQSLGQGLEFLIYFQGNSAPDKSGLPSDRFSAERTGGSVSTLTIQRTQQEDSAVYLCASSHRTSGRETQYFGPGTRLLVL.

The genes are TRBV6-5 and TRBJ1-1; a weak D match, TRBD1 (6 bases). The V gene lost 7 bases and the J gene lost 6 bases, with 15 bases spanning the gap. The CDR3 is made up of 13 amino acids. CDR1 MNHEY and CDR2 SVGAGI come from the germline V gene. The DNA of the CDR3 is TGTGCCAGCAAAACACAGGGAGGGGCTGAAGCTTTCTTT. Its translation: CASKTQGGAEAFF.

The genes are TRBV15 and TRBJ2-7; TRBD1 agrees at 9 bases. Germline CDR1 is LNHNV and CDR2 is YYDKDF (reference sequence). CDR3 length: 14 residues. J gave up 3 bases and V 3 bases, and 3 bases lay outside the gene matches. The CDR3 protein is CATSRTGGSYEQYF. CDR3 sequence (DNA): TGTGCCACCAGCAGGACAGGGGGAAGCTACGAGCAGTACTTC.

This clonotype has a handful of counts. The chain links TRBV4-3 to TRBJ2-7; D unclear. The CDR3 consists of 15 residues. Germline lookup yields CDR1 LGHNA and CDR2 YSLEER. V was clipped by 0 bases and J by 3 bases, with 12 bases between them. CDR3 amino acids: CASSQDPSGDYEQYF. The CDR3 DNA reads TGCGCCAGCAGCCAAGATCCCTCTGGGGACTACGAGCAGTACTTC.

This clonotype was found many times. This chain joins TRBV4-1 and TRBJ1-2; 7 bases match TRBD1. The ends lost 2 bases at V and 2 bases at J; junction bases unmatched: 14. Germline V gene data show CDR1 as MGHRA and CDR2 as YSYEKL. The CDR3 consists of 18 residues. CDR3 coding DNA: TGCGCCAGCAGCCAACCCCGAAAGGGGGCGGCGGGGAACTATGGCTACACCTTC. Translation gives CASSQPRKGAAGNYGYTF.

This clonotype showed up just a few times. This chain connects TRBV6-5 to TRBJ1-6; TRBD1 aligns across 7 bases. The CDR3 loop spans 16 amino acids. V trimming: 4 bases; J trimming: 9 bases; junction bases outside the gene matches: 12. Germline lookup yields CDR1 MNHEY and CDR2 SVGAGI. The CDR3 bases are TGTGCCAGCAGTTCCCACCGGGACAGCGGGTCTTCACCCCTCCACTTT. As protein: CASSSHRDSGSSPLHF.

This chain joins TRBV28 and TRBJ2-2; D tentatively fits TRBD1 or TRBD2 (5 bases each). There are 17 residues in the CDR3. Germline CDR1 and CDR2: MDHEN and SYDVKM. V lost 3 bases and J lost 3, with 17 bases in between. The chain's CDR3 is CASSFPSGLGYTGELFF. The CDR3 DNA is TGTGCCAGCAGTTTTCCGTCGGGGCTAGGGTACACCGGGGAGCTGTTTTTT.

This clonotype was recorded many times. This sequence joins TRBV18 and TRBJ1-1; 8 positions match TRBD1. The CDR3 contains 13 residues. After removal of 3 bases from V and 7 bases from J, the junction contained 4 bases not matched to a gene. Per germline, CDR1 KGHSH and CDR2 LQKENI. Written as DNA, the CDR3 is TGTGCCAGCTCACCCAGGGGGCGAGATGAAGCTTTCTTT. Protein: CASSPRGRDEAFF.

This clonotype was detected a few times. The chain joins TRBV20-1 to TRBJ2-3, with 8 bases that match TRBD2. There are 13 residues in the CDR3. Looked up from germline, CDR1 is DFQATT and CDR2 is SNEGSKA (reference sequence). V shed 3 bases and J 9 bases; nucleotides not matched to a gene: 8. As DNA, the CDR3 is TGCAGTGCTAGTAGCGGGGCCCAAGCAACGCAGTATTTT. Encoded protein: CSASSGAQATQYF.

This clonotype was observed many times. V is TRBV29-1 and J is TRBJ2-7; D is perhaps TRBD1 or TRBD2 (5 bases each). V was shortened by 6 bases and J by 0 bases, with 15 bases between the two germline ends. This CDR3 has 14 amino acids. Per germline, CDR1 SQVTM and CDR2 ANQGSEA. CDR3 nucleotides: TGCAGCGTCTCGGACACGGGGACCTCCTACGAGCAGTACTTC. It yields the protein CSVSDTGTSYEQYF.

The gene calls are TRBV2 and TRBJ2-5; D might be TRBD2 (6 bases). The CDR3 covers 15 residues. The germline gives CDR1 SNHLY, CDR2 FYNNEI. The germline V and J ends were trimmed by 5 bases and 1 base, with 14 bases remaining between them. CDR3 DNA: TGTGCCAGCAGTTCAACGTTCGGGAGCCAAGAGACCCAGTACTTC. Translation: CASSSTFGSQETQYF.